This TCR beta chain was identified during a study of blood T cell repertoires in COVID-19. Study at large: COVID-19 samples collected from the United States, Italy and Spain covered acute and convalescent phases. The analysed material was cDNA or gDNA that came from T cells, B-cell-depleted T cells, or PBMCs.

Per the study methods: Researchers report that nucleated cell counts were estimated from reference gene primer amplification. TCRdb's copy holds only in-frame clones and misses some; the assay was immunoSEQ multiplex PCR. The V and J calls and clone size are taken from that table; D and trimming were inferred from the DNA. The sample lists roughly 200,000 clones, about 78% occurring once. This clone was counted between two and nine times. The clonotype originates from a woman aged 70-85 years with acute or convalescent COVID-19. The material sequenced was peripheral blood.

CDR3 DNA sequence: TGCGCCAGCAGCCCACTAGCGGGAGAGGAAGATACGCAGTATTTT. Its translation: CASSPLAGEEDTQYF. The chain combines TRBV5-1 with TRBJ2-3; 11 nucleotides match TRBD2. Germline V gene sequence: CDR1 SGHRS, CDR2 YFSETQ. The CDR3 spans 15 residues. Unmatched junction bases numbered 6, after V lost 4 bases and J lost 5 bases. The full variable domain, with the rest looked up from reference TRBV5-1 and TRBJ2-3, is KAGVTQTPRYLIKTRGQQVTLSCSPISGHRSVSWYQQTPGQGLQFLFEYFSETQRNKGNFPGRFSGRQFSNSRSEMNVSTLELGDSALYLCASSPLAGEEDTQYFGPGTRLTVL.